Listed here are 4 T cell receptor beta chains from one sample, sequenced in a study of blood T cell repertoires in COVID-19. Only in-frame clones appear in the TCRdb table, and some are missing; sequencing was by immunoSEQ multiplex PCR. The table includes about 220,000 clones, 90% detected once. Sequencing was done on a sample of PBMCs or T cells enriched from blood (not recorded which). All receptors come from a man aged 30-40 years who had been exposed to COVID-19.

This rearrangement joins TRBV2 to TRBJ1-1; perhaps TRBD1 as D (6 bases). V lost 4 bases to trimming and J lost 0 bases, with 9 bases between them. Germline V gives CDR1 SNHLY, CDR2 FYNNEI. This CDR3 region has 14 residues. The chain's CDR3 is CASSGDTMNTEAFF. CDR3 DNA sequence: TGTGCCAGCAGTGGGGACACCATGAACACTGAAGCTTTCTTT. The whole variable domain, filled in from reference TRBV2 and TRBJ1-1, reads EPEVTQTPSHQVTQMGQEVILRCVPISNHLYFYWYRQILGQKVEFLVSFYNNEISEKSEIFDDQFSVERPDGSNFTLKIRSTKLEDSAMYFCASSGDTMNTEAFFGQGTRLTVV.

This clone has only one observation. The chain recombines TRBV6-4 with TRBJ2-3, with TRBD2 matching over 8 bases. Per the germline V gene, CDR1 is MRHNA and CDR2 is SNTAGT. The junction had 10 bases not matched to a gene; V was cut back by 4 bases and J by 4 bases. The CDR3 length is 16 residues. The CDR3 loop is CASSVSTGGLADTQYF. Written as DNA, the CDR3 is TGTGCCAGCAGTGTTTCGACGGGGGGGCTCGCAGATACGCAGTATTTT.

V is TRBV6-2 or TRBV6-3 and J is TRBJ2-1, with TRBD2 matching 11 bases. This CDR3 is 15 amino acids long. V dropped 5 bases and J dropped 6; count of bases not matched to a gene: 6. Germline loops: CDR1 MNHEY, CDR2 SVGEGT. The CDR3 DNA is TGTGCCAGCAGTCTTCCTAGCGGGGGGTCCAATGAGCAGTTCTTC. This encodes CASSLPSGGSNEQFF.

The V call is TRBV19, the J call TRBJ2-2; 8 nucleotides align to TRBD2. Per the germline V gene, CDR1 is LNHDA and CDR2 is SQIVND (reference sequence). The J segment lost 2 bases and the V segment lost 6 bases, leaving 14 bases of the junction unmatched. The CDR3 runs 18 residues. In nucleotides, the CDR3 is TGTGCCAGTAGCCTCGGCGGCGGGGCGGGGGGCAACACCGGGGAGCTGTTTTTT. Protein product: CASSLGGGAGGNTGELFF.